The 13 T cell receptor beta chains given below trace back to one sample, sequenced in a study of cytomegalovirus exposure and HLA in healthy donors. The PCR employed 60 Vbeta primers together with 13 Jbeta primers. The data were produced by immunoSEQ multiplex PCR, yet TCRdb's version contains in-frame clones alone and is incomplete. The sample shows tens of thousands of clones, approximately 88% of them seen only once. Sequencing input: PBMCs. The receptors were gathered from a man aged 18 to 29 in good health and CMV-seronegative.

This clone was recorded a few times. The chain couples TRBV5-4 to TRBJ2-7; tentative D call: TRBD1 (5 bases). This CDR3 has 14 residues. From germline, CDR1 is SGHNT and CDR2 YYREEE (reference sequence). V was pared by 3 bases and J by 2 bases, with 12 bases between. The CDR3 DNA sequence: TGTGCCAGCAGCTCGGCCAGGGTGCCCTACGAGCAGTACTTC. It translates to CASSSARVPYEQYF.

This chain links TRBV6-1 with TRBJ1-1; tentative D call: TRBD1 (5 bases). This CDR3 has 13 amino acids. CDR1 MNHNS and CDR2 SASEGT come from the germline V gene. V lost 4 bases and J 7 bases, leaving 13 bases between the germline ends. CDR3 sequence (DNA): TGTGCCAGCAGTGCTAGTGGGGGAGGTGAAGCTTTCTTT. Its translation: CASSASGGGEAFF.

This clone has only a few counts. The CDR3 loop is CASSYSRGRLQPQHF. The CDR3, as DNA: TGTGCCAGCAGTTACTCCAGGGGGCGCCTTCAGCCCCAGCATTTT. The chain couples TRBV6-5 to TRBJ1-5, with TRBD1 matching 8 bases. Germline V gives CDR1 MNHEY, CDR2 SVGAGI. CDR3 length: 15 amino acids. The J segment lost 6 bases and the V segment lost 0 bases, leaving 4 bases of the junction unmatched.

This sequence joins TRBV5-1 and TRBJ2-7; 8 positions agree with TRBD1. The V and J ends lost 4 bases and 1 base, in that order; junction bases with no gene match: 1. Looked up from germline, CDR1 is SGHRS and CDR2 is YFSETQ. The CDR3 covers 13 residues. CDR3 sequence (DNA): TGCGCCAGCAGCAACAGGGGGTCCTACGAGCAGTACTTC. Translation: CASSNRGSYEQYF.

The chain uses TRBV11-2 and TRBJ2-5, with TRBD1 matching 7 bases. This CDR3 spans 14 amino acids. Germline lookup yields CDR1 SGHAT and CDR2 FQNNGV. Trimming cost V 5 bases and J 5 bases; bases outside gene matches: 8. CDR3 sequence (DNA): TGTGCCAGCAGCCTCCACAGGGGTGCGGAGACCCAGTACTTC. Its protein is CASSLHRGAETQYF.

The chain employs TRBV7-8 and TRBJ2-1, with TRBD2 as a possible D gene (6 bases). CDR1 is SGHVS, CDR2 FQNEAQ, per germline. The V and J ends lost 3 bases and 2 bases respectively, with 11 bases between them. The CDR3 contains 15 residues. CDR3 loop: CASSFRRGTYNEQFF. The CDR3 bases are TGTGCCAGCAGCTTTCGGAGGGGAACCTACAATGAGCAGTTCTTC.

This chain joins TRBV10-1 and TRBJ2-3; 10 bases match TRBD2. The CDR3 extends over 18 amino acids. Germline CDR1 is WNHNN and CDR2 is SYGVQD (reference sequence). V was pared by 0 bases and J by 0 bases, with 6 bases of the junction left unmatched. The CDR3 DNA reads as TGCGCCAGCAGTGAGTCGATAGTAGCGGGAGGTAGCACAGATACGCAGTATTTT. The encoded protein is CASSESIVAGGSTDTQYF.

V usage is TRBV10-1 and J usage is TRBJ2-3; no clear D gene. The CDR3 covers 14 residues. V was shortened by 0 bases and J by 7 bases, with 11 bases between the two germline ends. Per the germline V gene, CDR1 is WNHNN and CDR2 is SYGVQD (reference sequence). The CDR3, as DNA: TGCGCCAGCAGTGAGTCTACAGTCGTGAATACGCAGTATTTT. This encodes CASSESTVVNTQYF.

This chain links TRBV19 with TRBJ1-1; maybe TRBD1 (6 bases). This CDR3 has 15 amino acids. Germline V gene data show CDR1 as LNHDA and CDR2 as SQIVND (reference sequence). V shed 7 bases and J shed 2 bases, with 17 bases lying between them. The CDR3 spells CASKVDRTDNTEAFF. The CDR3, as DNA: TGTGCCAGTAAGGTGGACCGGACAGACAACACTGAAGCTTTCTTT. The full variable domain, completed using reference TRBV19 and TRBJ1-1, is DGGITQSPKYLFRKEGQNVTLSCEQNLNHDAMYWYRQDPGQGLRLIYYSQIVNDFQKGDIAEGYSVSREKKESFPLTVTSAQKNPTAFYLCASKVDRTDNTEAFFGQGTRLTVV.

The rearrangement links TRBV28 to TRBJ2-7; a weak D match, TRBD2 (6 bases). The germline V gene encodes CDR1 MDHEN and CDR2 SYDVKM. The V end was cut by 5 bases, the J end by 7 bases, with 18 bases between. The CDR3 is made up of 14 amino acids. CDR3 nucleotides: TGTGCCAGCAGTCCCGGGACTCCAGTGGGGGAGCAGTACTTC. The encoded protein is CASSPGTPVGEQYF.

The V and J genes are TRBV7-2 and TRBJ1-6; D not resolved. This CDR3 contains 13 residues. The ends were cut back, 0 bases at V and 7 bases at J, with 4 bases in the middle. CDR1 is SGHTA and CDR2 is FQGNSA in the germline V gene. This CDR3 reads CASSLALNSPLHF. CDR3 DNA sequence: TGTGCCAGCAGCTTAGCCTTAAATTCACCCCTCCACTTT.

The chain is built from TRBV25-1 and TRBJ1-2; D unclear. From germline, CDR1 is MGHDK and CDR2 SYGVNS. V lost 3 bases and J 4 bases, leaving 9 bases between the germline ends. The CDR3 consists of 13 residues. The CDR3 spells CASSDPGAYGYTF. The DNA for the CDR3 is TGTGCCAGCAGTGACCCTGGAGCCTATGGCTACACCTTC.

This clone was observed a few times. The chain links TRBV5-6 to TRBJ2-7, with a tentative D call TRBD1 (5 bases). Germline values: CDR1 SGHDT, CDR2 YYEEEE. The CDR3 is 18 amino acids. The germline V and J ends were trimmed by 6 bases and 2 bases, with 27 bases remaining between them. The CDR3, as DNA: TGTGCCAGCATTCCACTCAGCATGAACCAGGGCCTTCCCTACGAGCAGTACTTC. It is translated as CASIPLSMNQGLPYEQYF.